This TCR beta chain derives from a study of Graves' ophthalmopathy and Graves' hyperthyroidism. The authors amplified TCR beta CDR3 regions, and they did so from RNA transcripts for repertoire sequencing. The library came from an HTBI-primed first-round RT-PCR and a second-round multiplex PCR. TCRdb reprocessed the multiplex PCR reads via MiXCR and lists one record per CDR3 protein. The sample holds over 12,000 distinct CDR3 sequences, roughly 50% seen once. In the case of this clonotype: This may arise from a read error, as a much more abundant clone is one base away.

The CDR3 contains 19 residues. Germline values: CDR1 MNHEY, CDR2 SMNVEV (reference sequence). The chain links TRBV27 to TRBJ2-3; D tentatively fits TRBD1 or TRBD2 (5 bases each). Source material: peripheral blood. This TCR derives from a woman aged 30 to 39 with Graves' ophthalmopathy. The CDR3 is CASSFNGAVGRRGTGTQYF. The CDR3 bases are TGTGCCAGCAGTTTCAATGGGGCCGTAGGCCGCCGGGGCACAGGTACGCAGTATTTT.